These 13 T cell receptor beta chains originate from one sample sequenced in a study of blood T cell repertoires in COVID-19. Libraries were prepared by immunoSEQ multiplex PCR; TCRdb keeps only in-frame clonotypes and omits some of them. Here the sample spans about 120,000 clones, 65% to 80% being singletons. The sample comprised peripheral blood. These receptors originate from a man between 65 and 79 years old with acute or convalescent COVID-19.

This clone has just a few counts. The chain employs TRBV9 and TRBJ1-4, with D maybe TRBD1 (6 bases). Germline V gene sequence: CDR1 SGDLS, CDR2 YYNGEE. This CDR3 has 14 amino acids. Deletions cut 4 bases from V and 3 bases from J, with 10 bases between. The CDR3 protein is CASSRDTSNEKLFF. The CDR3 DNA reads TGTGCCAGCAGCCGGGACACCTCTAATGAAAAACTGTTTTTT.

The rearrangement joins TRBV29-1 to TRBJ2-3; the D is unclear. V shed 4 bases and J shed 5 bases, with 13 bases lying between them. The CDR3 loop spans 13 amino acids. Germline V CDR1 and CDR2: SQVTM, ANQGSEA. The CDR3 region is CSVVSVTRDTQYF. CDR3 DNA sequence: TGCAGCGTTGTGTCAGTCACCAGAGATACGCAGTATTTT.

Comments on this clone: Mismatch with germline at one junction end may stem from a read error. The chain combines TRBV29-1 with TRBJ2-1; 10 bases agree with TRBD2. This CDR3 is 14 amino acids long. Germline V gene sequence: CDR1 SQVTM, CDR2 ANQGSEA. CDR3 sequence reads: CSVEGTSGADEQFF. CDR3 nucleotide sequence: TGCAGCGTGGAAGGCACTAGCGGGGCCGATGAGCAGTTCTTC.

The chain couples TRBV4-2 to TRBJ1-5, with 8 bases fitting TRBD1. V was pared by 4 bases and J by 0 bases, with 5 bases of the junction left unmatched. CDR1 and CDR2 (germline): LGHNA, YNFKEQ. The length of the CDR3 is 16 residues. The CDR3 reads CASSLGQGDSNQPQHF. The CDR3 region has the DNA TGTGCCAGCAGCCTAGGACAGGGAGATAGCAATCAGCCCCAGCATTTT.

The chain joins TRBV18 to TRBJ1-1; TRBD1 is a possible D gene (5 bases). There are 15 residues in the CDR3. From germline, CDR1 is KGHSH and CDR2 LQKENI. With 3 bases removed from V and 0 bases from J, the gap between germline ends came to 11 bases. The CDR3 nucleotides read TGTGCCAGCTCACCGCCTGCAGGGTTGAACACTGAAGCTTTCTTT. Residues: CASSPPAGLNTEAFF.

This clone was found once. This sequence joins TRBV2 and TRBJ1-6; 9 nucleotides align to TRBD1. V trimming: 6 bases; J trimming: 7 bases; junction bases outside the gene matches: 4. Germline loops: CDR1 SNHLY, CDR2 FYNNEI. The length of the CDR3 is 14 residues. The chain's CDR3 is CASRAGQGNSPLHF. DNA of the CDR3: TGTGCCAGCAGGGCCGGACAGGGGAATTCACCCCTCCACTTT.

This clone is a singleton in its sample. V and J are TRBV6-2 or TRBV6-3 and TRBJ1-2, with 9 bases identical to TRBD1. The germline CDR1 and CDR2 sequences are MNHEY and SVGEGT. Trimming at V came to 5 bases and at J to 0 bases, leaving 16 bases not matched to a gene. This CDR3 has 19 residues. CDR3 nucleotides: TGTGCCAGCAGTCCCGGGACAGGGTACGAAACGTTTTCTAACTATGGCTACACCTTC. Protein sequence: CASSPGTGYETFSNYGYTF.

The table lists this clone with a few counts. This sequence joins TRBV3-1 (or the pseudogene TRBV3-2) and TRBJ2-7; the match to TRBD1 covers 10 bases. The trim removed 0 bases at V and 3 bases at J, leaving 11 bases unmatched. This CDR3 has 18 amino acids. Germline lookup yields CDR1 LGHDT and CDR2 YNNKEL (reference sequence). CDR3 nucleotides: TGTGCCAGCAGCCAAGAAGGGGTGGGACAGGGGCCGCACTACGAGCAGTACTTC. Translated: CASSQEGVGQGPHYEQYF.

This clone occurred once. This chain links TRBV6-2 or TRBV6-3 with TRBJ1-2; TRBD1 is a possible D gene (5 bases). CDR1 MNHEY and CDR2 SVGEGT come from the germline V gene. Trimming stripped 7 bases from V and 0 bases from J, with 15 bases between. The CDR3 covers 15 residues. CDR3 protein: CASNPAMTANYGYTF. The CDR3 DNA reads TGTGCCAGCAACCCCGCCATGACAGCTAACTATGGCTACACCTTC.

The chain uses TRBV2 and TRBJ2-7, with D hard to call. The CDR3 sequence is 13 residues long. Germline V gives CDR1 SNHLY, CDR2 FYNNEI. V was trimmed by 6 bases and J by 0 bases, leaving 9 bases between them. CDR3 in DNA: TGTGCCAGCAGACAGTTGAGCTCCTACGAGCAGTACTTC. Translating gives CASRQLSSYEQYF.

The rearrangement uses TRBV2 and TRBJ2-2, with D perhaps TRBD2 (8 bases). Germline V gene data show CDR1 as SNHLY and CDR2 as FYNNEI. CDR3 length: 15 residues. The ends were cut back, 10 bases at V and 8 bases at J, with 23 bases in the middle. In nucleotides, the CDR3 is TGTGCCATCATATCGGGACAGCGGGGGATGGGGGAGCTGTTTTTT. Residues: CAIISGQRGMGELFF.

The chain recombines TRBV6-5 with TRBJ1-6; D might be TRBD1 (6 bases). Trimming removed 2 bases from V and 6 bases from J, with 8 bases in between. This CDR3 has 14 residues. CDR1 MNHEY and CDR2 SVGAGI come from the germline V gene. DNA for the CDR3: TGTGCCAGCAGTTACAGGGGGACTAATTCACCCCTCCACTTT. It is translated as CASSYRGTNSPLHF.

The chain employs TRBV7-9 and TRBJ2-4; D possibly corresponds to TRBD2 (6 bases). V was shortened by 2 bases and J by 6 bases, with 14 bases between the two germline ends. This CDR3 comprises 15 residues. Looked up from germline, CDR1 is SEHNR and CDR2 is FQNEAQ (reference sequence). The CDR3 coding sequence is TGTGCCAGCAGCTTAAGGACCGGCGGGGTAAACATTCAGTACTTC. Translation: CASSLRTGGVNIQYF.